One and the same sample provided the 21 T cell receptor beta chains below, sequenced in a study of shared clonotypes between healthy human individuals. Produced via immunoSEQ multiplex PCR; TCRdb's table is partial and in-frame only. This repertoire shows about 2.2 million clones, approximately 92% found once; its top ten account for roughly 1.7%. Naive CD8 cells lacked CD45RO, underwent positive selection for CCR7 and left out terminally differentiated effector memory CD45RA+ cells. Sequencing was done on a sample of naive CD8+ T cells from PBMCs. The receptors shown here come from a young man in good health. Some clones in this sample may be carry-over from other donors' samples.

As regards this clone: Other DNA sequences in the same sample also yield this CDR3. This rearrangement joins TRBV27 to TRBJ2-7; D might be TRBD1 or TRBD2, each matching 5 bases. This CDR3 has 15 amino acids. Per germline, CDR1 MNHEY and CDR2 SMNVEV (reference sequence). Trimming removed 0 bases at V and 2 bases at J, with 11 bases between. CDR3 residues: CASSLSLGGTYEQYF. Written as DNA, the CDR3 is TGTGCCAGCAGTTTATCTCTTGGGGGTACCTACGAGCAGTACTTC.

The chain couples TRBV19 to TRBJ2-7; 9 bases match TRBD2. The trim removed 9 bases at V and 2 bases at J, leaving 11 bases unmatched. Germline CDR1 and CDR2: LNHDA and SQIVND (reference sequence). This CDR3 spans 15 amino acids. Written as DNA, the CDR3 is TGTGCCAGCTTGGGGCTAGCGGGAACCACCTACGAGCAGTACTTC. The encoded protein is CASLGLAGTTYEQYF.

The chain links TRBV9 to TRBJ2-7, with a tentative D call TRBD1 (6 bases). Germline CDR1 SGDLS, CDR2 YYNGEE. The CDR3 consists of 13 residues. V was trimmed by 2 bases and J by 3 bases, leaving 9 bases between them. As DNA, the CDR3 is TGTGCCAGCAGCGTTGGGACATACTACGAGCAGTACTTC. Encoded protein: CASSVGTYYEQYF.

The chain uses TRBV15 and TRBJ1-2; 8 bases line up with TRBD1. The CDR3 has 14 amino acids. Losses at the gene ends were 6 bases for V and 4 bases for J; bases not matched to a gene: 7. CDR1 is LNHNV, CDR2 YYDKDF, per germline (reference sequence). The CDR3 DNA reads TGTGCCACCAGAATGACAGGGGCTGGCTATGGCTACACCTTC. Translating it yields CATRMTGAGYGYTF.

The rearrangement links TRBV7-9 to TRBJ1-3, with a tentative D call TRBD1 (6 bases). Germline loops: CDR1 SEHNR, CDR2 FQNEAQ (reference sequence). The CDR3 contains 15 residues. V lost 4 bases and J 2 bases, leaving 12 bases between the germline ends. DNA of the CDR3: TGTGCCAGCAGCTCCCCGGGGGCGGCTGGAAACACCATATATTTT. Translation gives CASSSPGAAGNTIYF.

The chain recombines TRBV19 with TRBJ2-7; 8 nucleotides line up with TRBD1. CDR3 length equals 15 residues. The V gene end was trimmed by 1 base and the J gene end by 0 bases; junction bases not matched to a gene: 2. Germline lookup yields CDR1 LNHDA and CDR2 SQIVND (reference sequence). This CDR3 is CASSIGDRYSYEQYF. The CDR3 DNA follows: TGTGCCAGTAGTATAGGGGACAGGTACTCCTACGAGCAGTACTTC.

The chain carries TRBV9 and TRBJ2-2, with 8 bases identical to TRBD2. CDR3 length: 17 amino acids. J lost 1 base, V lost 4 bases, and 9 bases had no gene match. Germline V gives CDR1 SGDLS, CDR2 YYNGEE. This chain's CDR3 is CASSTPKRELNTGELFF. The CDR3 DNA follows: TGTGCCAGCAGCACGCCAAAGCGGGAGCTGAACACCGGGGAGCTGTTTTTT.

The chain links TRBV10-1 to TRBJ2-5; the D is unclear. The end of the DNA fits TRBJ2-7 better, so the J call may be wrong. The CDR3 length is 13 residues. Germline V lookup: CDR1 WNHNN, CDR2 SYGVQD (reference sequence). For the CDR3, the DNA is TGCGCCAGCAGTGAAAACACCTTCTACGAGCAGTACTTC. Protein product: CASSENTFYEQYF.

CDR3 protein: CASSFLGEAFF. The CDR3 nucleotides are TGTGCCAGCAGCTTTTTAGGTGAAGCTTTCTTT. The chain recombines TRBV7-9 with TRBJ1-1; D is undetermined. Germline values: CDR1 SEHNR, CDR2 FQNEAQ (reference sequence). V gave up 3 bases and J gave up 7 bases, with 6 bases separating them. This CDR3 has 11 amino acids.

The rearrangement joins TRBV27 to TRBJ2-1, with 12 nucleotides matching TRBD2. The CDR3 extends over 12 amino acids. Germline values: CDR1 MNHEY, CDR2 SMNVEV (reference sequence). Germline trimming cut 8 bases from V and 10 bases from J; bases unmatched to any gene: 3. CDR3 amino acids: CASGLAGPEQFF. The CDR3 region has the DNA TGTGCCAGCGGACTAGCGGGACCAGAGCAGTTCTTC.

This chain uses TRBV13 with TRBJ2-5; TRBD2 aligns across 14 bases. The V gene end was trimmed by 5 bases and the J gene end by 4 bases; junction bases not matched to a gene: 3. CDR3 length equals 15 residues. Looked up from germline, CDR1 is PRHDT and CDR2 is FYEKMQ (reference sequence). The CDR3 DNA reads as TGTGCCAGCAGCGCCGGGACTAGCGGGAGAGAGACCCAGTACTTC. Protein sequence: CASSAGTSGRETQYF.

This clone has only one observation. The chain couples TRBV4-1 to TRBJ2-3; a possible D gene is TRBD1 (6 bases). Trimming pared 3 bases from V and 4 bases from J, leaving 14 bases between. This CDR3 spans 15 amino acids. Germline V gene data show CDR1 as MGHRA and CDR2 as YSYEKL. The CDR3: CASSQVGARADTQYF. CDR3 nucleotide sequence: TGCGCCAGCAGCCAGGTGGGGGCGCGGGCAGATACGCAGTATTTT.

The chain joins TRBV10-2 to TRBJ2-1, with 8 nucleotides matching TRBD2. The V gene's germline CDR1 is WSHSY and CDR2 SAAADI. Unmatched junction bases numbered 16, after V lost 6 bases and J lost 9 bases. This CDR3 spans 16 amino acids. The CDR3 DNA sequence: TGCGCCAGCAGCACGTGGCGGGAGGACCTATTAGGTGAGCAGTTCTTC. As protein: CASSTWREDLLGEQFF.

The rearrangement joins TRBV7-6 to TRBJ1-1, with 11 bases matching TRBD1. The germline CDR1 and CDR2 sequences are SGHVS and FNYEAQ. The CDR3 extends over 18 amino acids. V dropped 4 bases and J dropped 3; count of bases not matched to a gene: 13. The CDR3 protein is CASSWSRTGGAGDTEAFF. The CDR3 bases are TGTGCCAGCAGCTGGTCGAGGACAGGGGGCGCCGGGGACACTGAAGCTTTCTTT. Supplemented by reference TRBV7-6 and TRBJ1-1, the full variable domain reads GAGVSQSPRYKVTKRGQDVALRCDPISGHVSLYWYRQALGQGPEFLTYFNYEAQQDKSGLPNDRFSAERPEGSISTLTIQRTEQRDSAMYRCASSWSRTGGAGDTEAFFGQGTRLTVV.

CDR3 nucleotides: TGTGCCAGCAGCCTGGTCGAGGGACAGGGCTACGAGCAGTACTTC. It codes for CASSLVEGQGYEQYF. The chain uses TRBV5-6 and TRBJ2-7; 9 positions agree with TRBD1. V lost 4 bases, J lost 3 bases, and 8 bases stayed unmatched. Germline V gene lookup returns CDR1 SGHDT and CDR2 YYEEEE. This CDR3 has 15 residues.

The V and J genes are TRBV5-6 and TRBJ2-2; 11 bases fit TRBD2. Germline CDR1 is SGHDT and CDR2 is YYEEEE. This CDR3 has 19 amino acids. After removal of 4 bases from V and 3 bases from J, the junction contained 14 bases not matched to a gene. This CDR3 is CASSAKYLLAGEYTGELFF. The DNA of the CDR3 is TGTGCCAGCAGCGCCAAATATTTACTAGCGGGAGAGTACACCGGGGAGCTGTTTTTT.

The CDR3, as DNA: TGTGCCAGTAGTCTGCAGGGCGGGAGGGCCTACGAGCAGTACTTC. Translated: CASSLQGGRAYEQYF. This rearrangement joins TRBV19 to TRBJ2-7; 9 nucleotides align to TRBD2. In germline, CDR1 is LNHDA, CDR2 SQIVND (reference sequence). V lost 5 bases to trimming and J lost 2 bases; unmatched junction nucleotides: 7. The length of the CDR3 is 15 residues. The whole variable domain, filled in from reference TRBV19 and TRBJ2-7, reads DGGITQSPKYLFRKEGQNVTLSCEQNLNHDAMYWYRQDPGQGLRLIYYSQIVNDFQKGDIAEGYSVSREKKESFPLTVTSAQKNPTAFYLCASSLQGGRAYEQYFGPGTRLTVT.

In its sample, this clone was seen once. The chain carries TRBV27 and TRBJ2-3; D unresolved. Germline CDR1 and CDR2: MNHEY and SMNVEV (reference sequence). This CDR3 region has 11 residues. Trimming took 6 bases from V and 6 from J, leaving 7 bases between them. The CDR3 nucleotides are TGTGCCAGCAGAACTTGGGATACGCAGTATTTT. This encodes CASRTWDTQYF.

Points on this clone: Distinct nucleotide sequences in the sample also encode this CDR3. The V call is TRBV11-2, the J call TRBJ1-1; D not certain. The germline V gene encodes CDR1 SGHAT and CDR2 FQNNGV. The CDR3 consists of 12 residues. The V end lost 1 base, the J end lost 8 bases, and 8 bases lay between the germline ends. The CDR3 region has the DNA TGTGCCAGCAGCTTAGGCCGCCTAGAAGCTTTCTTT. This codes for CASSLGRLEAFF. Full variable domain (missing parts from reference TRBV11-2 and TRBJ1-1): EAGVAQSPRYKIIEKRQSVAFWCNPISGHATLYWYQQILGQGPKLLIQFQNNGVVDDSQLPKDRFSAERLKGVDSTLKIQPAKLEDSAVYLCASSLGRLEAFFGQGTRLTVV.

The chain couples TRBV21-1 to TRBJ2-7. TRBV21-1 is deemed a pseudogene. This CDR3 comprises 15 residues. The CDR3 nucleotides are TGTGCCAGCACCCCAGACCGCTTTTTTCCCTACGAGCAGTACTTC. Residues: CASTPDRFFPYEQYF.

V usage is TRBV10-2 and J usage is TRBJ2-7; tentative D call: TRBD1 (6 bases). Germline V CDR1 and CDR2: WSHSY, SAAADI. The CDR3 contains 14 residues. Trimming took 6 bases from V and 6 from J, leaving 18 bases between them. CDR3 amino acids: CASRTRGRGTEQYF. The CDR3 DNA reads TGCGCCAGCAGAACCAGGGGAAGGGGAACCGAGCAGTACTTC.